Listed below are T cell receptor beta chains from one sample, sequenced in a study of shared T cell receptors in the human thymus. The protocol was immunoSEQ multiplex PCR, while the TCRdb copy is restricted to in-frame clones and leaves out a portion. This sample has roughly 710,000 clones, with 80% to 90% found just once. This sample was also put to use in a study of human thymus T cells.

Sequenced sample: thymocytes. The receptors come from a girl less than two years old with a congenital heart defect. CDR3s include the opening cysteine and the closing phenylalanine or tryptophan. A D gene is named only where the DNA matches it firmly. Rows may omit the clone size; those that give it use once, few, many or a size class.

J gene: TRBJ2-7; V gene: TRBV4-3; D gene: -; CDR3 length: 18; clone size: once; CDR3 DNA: TGCGCCAGCAGCCAAGCCGCACCGTCTCGACCGGGACAAATCCCGGGGTACTTC; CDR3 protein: CASSQAAPSRPGQIPGYF
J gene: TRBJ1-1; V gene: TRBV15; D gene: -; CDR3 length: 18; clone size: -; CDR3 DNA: TGTGCCACCAGCAGTACTGGCACTAAGGGTCCGGGAAACACTGAAGCTTTCTTT; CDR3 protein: CATSSTGTKGPGNTEAFF
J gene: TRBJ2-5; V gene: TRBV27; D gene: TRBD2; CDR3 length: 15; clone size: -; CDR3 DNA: TGTGCCAGCAGGGGACTAGCGGGTTTCCAAGAGACCCAGTACTTC; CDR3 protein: CASRGLAGFQETQYF
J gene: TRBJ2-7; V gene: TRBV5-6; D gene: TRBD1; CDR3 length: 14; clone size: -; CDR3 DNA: TGTGCCAGCAGCTCCGGGACAGGGGGATACGAGCAGTACTTC; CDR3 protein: CASSSGTGGYEQYF
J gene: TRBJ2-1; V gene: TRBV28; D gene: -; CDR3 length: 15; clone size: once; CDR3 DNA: TGTGCCAGCAGTTTCGGCAGGCCCTGGGGGGATGAGCAGTTCTTC; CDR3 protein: CASSFGRPWGDEQFF
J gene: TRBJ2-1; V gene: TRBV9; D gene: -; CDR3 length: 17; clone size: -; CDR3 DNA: TGTGCCAGCAGCGTAGCTATAGGTTGGGCGACACACGATGAGCAGTTCTTC; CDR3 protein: CASSVAIGWATHDEQFF
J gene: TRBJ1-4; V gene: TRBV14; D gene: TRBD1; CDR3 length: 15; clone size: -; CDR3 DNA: TGTGCCAGCAGCCAACTAGGGGACAGAACAGAAAAACTGTTTTTT; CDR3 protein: CASSQLGDRTEKLFF
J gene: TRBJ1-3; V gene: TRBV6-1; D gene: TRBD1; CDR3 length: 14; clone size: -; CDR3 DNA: TGTGCCAGCAGAGACAGGGGATATGGAAACACCATATATTTT; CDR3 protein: CASRDRGYGNTIYF
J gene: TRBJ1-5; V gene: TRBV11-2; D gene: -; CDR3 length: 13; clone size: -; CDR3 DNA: TGTGCCAGCAGCCTCACAGGGAATCAGCCCCAGCATTTT; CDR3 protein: CASSLTGNQPQHF
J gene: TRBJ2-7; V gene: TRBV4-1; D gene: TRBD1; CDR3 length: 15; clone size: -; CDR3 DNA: TGCGCCAGCAGCCGAGGGGGGACAGGTGGTGAAGAGCAGTACTTC; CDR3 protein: CASSRGGTGGEEQYF
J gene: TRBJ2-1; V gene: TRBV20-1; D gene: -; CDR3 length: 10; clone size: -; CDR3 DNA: TGCAGTGCTACTTACAATGAGCAGTTCTTC; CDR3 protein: CSATYNEQFF
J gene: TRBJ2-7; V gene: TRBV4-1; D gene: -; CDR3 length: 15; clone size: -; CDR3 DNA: TGCGCCAGCAGCCAATTCGTGGCCCCCCGCTACGAGCAGTACTTC; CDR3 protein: CASSQFVAPRYEQYF
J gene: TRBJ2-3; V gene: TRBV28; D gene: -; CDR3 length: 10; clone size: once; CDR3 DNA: TGTGCCAGCAGTTCCTATACGCAGTATTTT; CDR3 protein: CASSSYTQYF